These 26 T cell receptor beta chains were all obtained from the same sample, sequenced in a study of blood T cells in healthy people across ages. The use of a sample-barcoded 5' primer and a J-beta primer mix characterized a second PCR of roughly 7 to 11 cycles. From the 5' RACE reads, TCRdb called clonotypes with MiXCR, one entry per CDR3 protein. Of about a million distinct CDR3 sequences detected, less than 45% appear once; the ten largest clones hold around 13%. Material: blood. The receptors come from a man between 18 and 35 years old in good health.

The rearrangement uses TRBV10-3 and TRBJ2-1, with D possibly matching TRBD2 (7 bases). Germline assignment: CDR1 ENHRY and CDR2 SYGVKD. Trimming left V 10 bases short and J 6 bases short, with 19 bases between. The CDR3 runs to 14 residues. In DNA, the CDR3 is TGTGCCACATCTGCGGGGGCCGTAGGCAATGAGCAGTTCTTC. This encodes CATSAGAVGNEQFF.

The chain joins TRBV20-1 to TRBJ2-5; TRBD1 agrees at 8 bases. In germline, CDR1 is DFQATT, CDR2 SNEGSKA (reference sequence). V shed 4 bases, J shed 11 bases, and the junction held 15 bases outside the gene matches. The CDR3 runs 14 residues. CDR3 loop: CSATGQGEDNEQYF. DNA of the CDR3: TGCAGTGCTACCGGACAGGGAGAGGACAATGAGCAGTACTTC.

The CDR3, as DNA: TGCGCCAGCAGCCAAGATGGAAGGCCGGCGAACACCGGGGAGCTGTTTTTT. It specifies CASSQDGRPANTGELFF. The V call is TRBV4-3, the J call TRBJ2-2; D unclear. Per the germline V gene, CDR1 is LGHNA and CDR2 is YSLEER. The CDR3 runs 17 residues. The germline V and J ends were trimmed by 0 bases and 0 bases, with 11 bases remaining between them.

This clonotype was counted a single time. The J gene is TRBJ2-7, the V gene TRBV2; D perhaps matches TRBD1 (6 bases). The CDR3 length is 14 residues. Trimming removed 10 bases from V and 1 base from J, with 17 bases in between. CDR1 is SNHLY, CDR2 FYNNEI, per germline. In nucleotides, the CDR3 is TGTGCCACCCAAGCACAGGGCCCATCCTACGAGCAGTACTTC. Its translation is CATQAQGPSYEQYF. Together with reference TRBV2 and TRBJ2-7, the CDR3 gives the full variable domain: EPEVTQTPSHQVTQMGQEVILRCVPISNHLYFYWYRQILGQKVEFLVSFYNNEISEKSEIFDDQFSVERPDGSNFTLKIRSTKLEDSAMYFCATQAQGPSYEQYFGPGTRLTVT.

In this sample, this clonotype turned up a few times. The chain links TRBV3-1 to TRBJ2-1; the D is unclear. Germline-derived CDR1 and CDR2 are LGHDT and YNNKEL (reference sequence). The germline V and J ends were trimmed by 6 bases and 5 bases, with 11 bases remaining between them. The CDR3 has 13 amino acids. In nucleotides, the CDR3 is TGTGCCAGCAGTCCCCCTTGGGACAATGAGCAGTTCTTC. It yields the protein CASSPPWDNEQFF.

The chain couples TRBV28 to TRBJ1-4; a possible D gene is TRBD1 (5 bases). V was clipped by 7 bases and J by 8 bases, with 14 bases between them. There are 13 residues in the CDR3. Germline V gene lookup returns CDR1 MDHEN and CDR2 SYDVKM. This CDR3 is CASTEGIKEKLFF. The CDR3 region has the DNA TGTGCCAGCACCGAGGGGATTAAGGAAAAACTGTTTTTT.

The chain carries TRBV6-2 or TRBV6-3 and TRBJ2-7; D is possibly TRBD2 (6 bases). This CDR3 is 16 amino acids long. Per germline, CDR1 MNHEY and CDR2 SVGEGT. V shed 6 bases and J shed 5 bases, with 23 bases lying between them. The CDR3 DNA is TGTGCCAGCAGCTCCAACGACGGGGGACGGGCTAACGAGCAGTACTTC. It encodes CASSSNDGGRANEQYF.

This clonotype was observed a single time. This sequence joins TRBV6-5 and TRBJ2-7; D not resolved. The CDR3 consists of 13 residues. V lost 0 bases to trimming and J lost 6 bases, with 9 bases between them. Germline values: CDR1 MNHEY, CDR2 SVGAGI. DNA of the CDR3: TGTGCCAGCAGTTACTCATTCGGGCTCGAGCAGTACTTC. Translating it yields CASSYSFGLEQYF.

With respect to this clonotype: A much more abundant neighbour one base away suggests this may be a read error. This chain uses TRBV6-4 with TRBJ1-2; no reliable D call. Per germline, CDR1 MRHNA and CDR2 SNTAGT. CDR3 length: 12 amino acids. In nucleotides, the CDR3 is TGTGCCATCAGTCTTGCCTGGGGTGGCTACACCTTC. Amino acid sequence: CAISLAWGGYTF.

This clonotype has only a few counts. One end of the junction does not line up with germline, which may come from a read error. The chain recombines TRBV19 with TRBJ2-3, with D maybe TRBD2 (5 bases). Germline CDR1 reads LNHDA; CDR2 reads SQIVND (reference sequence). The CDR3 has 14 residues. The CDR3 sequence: CASSMSASTYTQYF. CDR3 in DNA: TGTGCCAGTAGTATGTCAGCTAGCACATATACGCAGTATTTT.

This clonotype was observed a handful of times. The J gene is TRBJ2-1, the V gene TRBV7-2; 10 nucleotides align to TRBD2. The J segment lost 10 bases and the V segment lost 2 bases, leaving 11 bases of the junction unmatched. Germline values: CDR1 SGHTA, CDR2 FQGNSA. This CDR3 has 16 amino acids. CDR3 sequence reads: CASSLRRASGGGEQFF. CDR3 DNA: TGTGCCAGCAGCTTAAGACGGGCTAGCGGGGGAGGCGAGCAGTTCTTC.

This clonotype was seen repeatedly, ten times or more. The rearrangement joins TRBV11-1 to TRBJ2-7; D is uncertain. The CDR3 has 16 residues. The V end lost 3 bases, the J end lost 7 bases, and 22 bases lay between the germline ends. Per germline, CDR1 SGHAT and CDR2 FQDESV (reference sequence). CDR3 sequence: CASSLGLIIQYNEQYF. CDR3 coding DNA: TGTGCCAGCAGCTTGGGTCTAATCATCCAGTACAATGAGCAGTACTTC.

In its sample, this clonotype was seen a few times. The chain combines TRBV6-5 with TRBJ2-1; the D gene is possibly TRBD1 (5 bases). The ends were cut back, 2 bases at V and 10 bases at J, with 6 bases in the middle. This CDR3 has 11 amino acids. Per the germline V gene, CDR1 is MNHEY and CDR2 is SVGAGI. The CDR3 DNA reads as TGTGCCAGCAGTTACAAGGGGGAGCAGTTCTTC. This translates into CASSYKGEQFF.

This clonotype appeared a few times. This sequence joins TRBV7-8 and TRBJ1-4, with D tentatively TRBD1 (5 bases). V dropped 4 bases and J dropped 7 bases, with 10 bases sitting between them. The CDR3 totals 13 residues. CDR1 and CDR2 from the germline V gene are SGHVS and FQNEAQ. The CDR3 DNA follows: TGTGCCAGCAGCTCGGGACGGATTGAAAAACTGTTTTTT. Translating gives CASSSGRIEKLFF. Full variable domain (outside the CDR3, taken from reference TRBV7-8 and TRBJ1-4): GAGVSQSPRYKVAKRGQDVALRCDPISGHVSLFWYQQALGQGPEFLTYFQNEAQLDKSGLPSDRFFAERPEGSVSTLKIQRTQQEDSAVYLCASSSGRIEKLFFGSGTQLSVL.

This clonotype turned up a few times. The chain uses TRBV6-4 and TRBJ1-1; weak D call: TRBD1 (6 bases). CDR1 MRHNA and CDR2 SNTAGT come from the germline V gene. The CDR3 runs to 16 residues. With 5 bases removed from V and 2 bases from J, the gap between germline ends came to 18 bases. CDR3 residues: CASSPRPGQGNTEAFF. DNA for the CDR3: TGTGCCAGCAGTCCCCGACCGGGACAAGGTAACACTGAAGCTTTCTTT.

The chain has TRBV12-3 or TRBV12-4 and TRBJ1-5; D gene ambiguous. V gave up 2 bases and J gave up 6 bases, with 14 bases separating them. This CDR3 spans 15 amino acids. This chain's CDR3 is CASSLSPNGGQPQHF. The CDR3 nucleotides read TGTGCCAGCAGTTTATCCCCTAACGGCGGTCAGCCCCAGCATTTT.

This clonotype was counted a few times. CDR3 nucleotide sequence: TGTGCCAGCAGGACAGGGTTTAGCAATGAGCAGTTCTTC. Translating gives CASRTGFSNEQFF. This chain uses TRBV28 with TRBJ2-1, with TRBD1 identical over 7 bases. Unmatched junction bases numbered 5, after V lost 6 bases and J lost 6 bases. The CDR3 length is 13 residues. Germline assignment: CDR1 MDHEN and CDR2 SYDVKM.

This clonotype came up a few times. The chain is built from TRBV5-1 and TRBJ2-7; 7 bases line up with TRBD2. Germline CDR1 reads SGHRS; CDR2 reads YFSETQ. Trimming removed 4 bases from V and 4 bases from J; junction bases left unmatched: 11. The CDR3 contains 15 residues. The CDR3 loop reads CASSTNLAAPYEQYF. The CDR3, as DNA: TGCGCCAGCAGCACAAACCTAGCGGCCCCTTACGAGCAGTACTTC. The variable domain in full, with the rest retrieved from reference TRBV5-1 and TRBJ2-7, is KAGVTQTPRYLIKTRGQQVTLSCSPISGHRSVSWYQQTPGQGLQFLFEYFSETQRNKGNFPGRFSGRQFSNSRSEMNVSTLELGDSALYLCASSTNLAAPYEQYFGPGTRLTVT.

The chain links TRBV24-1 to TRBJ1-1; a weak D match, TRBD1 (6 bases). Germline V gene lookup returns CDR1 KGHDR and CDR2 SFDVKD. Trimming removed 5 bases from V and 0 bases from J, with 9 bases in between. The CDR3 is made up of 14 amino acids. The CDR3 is CATSGGALNTEAFF. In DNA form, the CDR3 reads TGTGCCACCAGTGGGGGGGCCTTGAACACTGAAGCTTTCTTT.

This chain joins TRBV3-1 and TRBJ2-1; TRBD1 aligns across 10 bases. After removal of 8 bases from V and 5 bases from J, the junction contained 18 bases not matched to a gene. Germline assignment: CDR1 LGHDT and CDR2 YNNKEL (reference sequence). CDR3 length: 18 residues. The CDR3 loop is CASGSISTDRGIDNEQFF. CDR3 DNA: TGTGCCAGCGGCTCTATATCCACGGACAGGGGGATTGACAATGAGCAGTTCTTC.

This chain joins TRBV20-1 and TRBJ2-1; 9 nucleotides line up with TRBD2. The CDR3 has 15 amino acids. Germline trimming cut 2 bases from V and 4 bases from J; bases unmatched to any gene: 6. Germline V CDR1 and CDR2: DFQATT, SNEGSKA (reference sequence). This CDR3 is CSARFLAGPYNEQFF. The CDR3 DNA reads TGCAGTGCTAGATTTCTAGCGGGGCCGTACAATGAGCAGTTCTTC.

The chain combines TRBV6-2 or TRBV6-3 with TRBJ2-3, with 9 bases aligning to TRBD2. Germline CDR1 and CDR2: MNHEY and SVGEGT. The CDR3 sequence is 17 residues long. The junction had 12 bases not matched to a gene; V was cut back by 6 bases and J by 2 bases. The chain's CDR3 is CASSNPLAGALTDTQYF. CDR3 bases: TGTGCCAGCAGCAACCCTTTAGCGGGGGCCCTCACAGATACGCAGTATTTT.

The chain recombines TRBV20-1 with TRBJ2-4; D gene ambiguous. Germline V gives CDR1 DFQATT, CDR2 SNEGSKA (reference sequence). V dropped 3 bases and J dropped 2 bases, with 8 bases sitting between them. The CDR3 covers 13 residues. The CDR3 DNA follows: TGCAGTGCTAGGAATAGGACCAAAAACATTCAGTACTTC. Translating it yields CSARNRTKNIQYF.

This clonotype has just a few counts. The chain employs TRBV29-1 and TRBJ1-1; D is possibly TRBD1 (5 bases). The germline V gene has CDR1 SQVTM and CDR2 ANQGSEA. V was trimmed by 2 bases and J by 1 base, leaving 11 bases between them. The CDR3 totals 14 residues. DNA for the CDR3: TGCAGCGTTGAATCCAGGGCACAGAACACTGAAGCTTTCTTT. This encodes CSVESRAQNTEAFF.

Written as DNA, the CDR3 is TGTGCCAGCAGTGAAGTGGCAGGGGGCGGGGATGAGCAGTTCTTC. This codes for CASSEVAGGGDEQFF. J is TRBJ2-1 and V is TRBV6-1, with TRBD1 matching 8 bases. Germline CDR1 is MNHNS and CDR2 is SASEGT. The CDR3 extends over 15 amino acids. With V trimmed by 1 base and J by 8 bases, 7 bases remained unmatched.

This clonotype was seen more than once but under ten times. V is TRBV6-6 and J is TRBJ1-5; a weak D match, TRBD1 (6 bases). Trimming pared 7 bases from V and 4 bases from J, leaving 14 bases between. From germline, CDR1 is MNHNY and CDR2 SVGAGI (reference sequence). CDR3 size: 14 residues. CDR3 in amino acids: CASTDRGKNQPQHF. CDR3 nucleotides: TGTGCCAGCACGGACAGAGGAAAGAATCAGCCCCAGCATTTT.